The rows below give T cell receptor beta chains drawn from one sample of a study of tumor-infiltrating lymphocytes in primary liver carcinoma. TCRdb reprocessed the multiplex PCR reads with MiXCR, giving one entry per CDR3 protein. Among roughly 53,000 distinct CDR3 sequences listed, about 73% were seen once. The specimen sequenced was liver tumor tissue from sampling region 2. These receptors all come from a man aged 40-50 years with primary liver carcinoma and hepatitis B virus infection. CDR3s include the opening cysteine and the closing phenylalanine or tryptophan. D genes are given only for firm matches. Rows give clone size only sometimes, using once, few, many, or a class for an expanded clone.

V: TRBV10-2; size: NA; D: NA; J: TRBJ2-1; CDR3: CASSRYSRISNEQFF; DNA: TGTGCCAGCAGCCGATATTCCAGAATCTCGAATGAGCAGTTCTTC
V: TRBV13; size: NA; D: NA; J: TRBJ2-1; CDR3: CDSSRAHRMSSYEQFF; DNA: TGTGACAGCAGCCGAGCTCACCGGATGAGCTCCTACGAGCAGTTCTTC
V: TRBV7-9; size: few; D: NA; J: TRBJ1-1; CDR3: CTSTPGGTEAFF; DNA: TGTACCAGCACCCCCGGGGGCACTGAAGCCTTCTTT
V: TRBV20-1; size: few; D: NA; J: TRBJ1-2; CDR3: CSARDLPNPTGYGYTF; DNA: TGCAGTGCTAGAGATCTGCCTAACCCGACGGGCTATGGCTACACCTTC
V: TRBV28; size: once; D: NA; J: TRBJ2-7; CDR3: CASTPQRGQPYEQYF; DNA: TGTGCCAGCACCCCACAAAGAGGGCAACCTTACGAGCAGTACTTC
V: TRBV4-2; size: NA; D: TRBD1; J: TRBJ2-7; CDR3: CASSQLTGQGAWQYF; DNA: TGTGCCAGCAGCCAACTCACTGGACAGGGTGCGTGGCAGTACTTC
V: TRBV28; size: few; D: TRBD1; J: TRBJ1-1; CDR3: CVSSSPTGVTEAFF; DNA: TGTGTCAGCAGTTCCCCGACAGGGGTCACTGAAGCTTTCTTT
V: TRBV12-3/TRBV12-4; size: NA; D: NA; J: TRBJ2-2; CDR3: CASSLGRWYTGEPFF; DNA: TGTGCCAGCAGTTTGGGTCGCTGGTACACCGGGGAGCCGTTTTTT
V: TRBV27; size: many; D: TRBD1; J: TRBJ2-1; CDR3: CASTTRTGDLFF; DNA: TGTGCCAGCACCACTCGGACAGGGGACCTGTTCTTC
V: TRBV29-1; size: NA; D: NA; J: TRBJ2-6; CDR3: CSIATGTGASVLTF; DNA: TGCAGCATTGCTACAGGGACTGGGGCCAGCGTCCTGACTTTC
V: TRBV6-5; size: NA; D: TRBD1; J: TRBJ2-7; CDR3: CASSYASDGTVEEYF; DNA: TGTGCCAGCAGTTACGCCTCAGACGGGACAGTGGAGGAGTACTTC
V: TRBV30; size: NA; D: NA; J: TRBJ2-7; CDR3: CAWPGTLNNEQYF; DNA: TGTGCCTGGCCCGGGACGCTTAATAACGAGCAGTACTTC
V: TRBV6-1; size: NA; D: NA; J: TRBJ2-2; CDR3: CASSDRNNDPNTGKLFF; DNA: TGTGCCAGCAGCGACAGGAATAACGACCCGAACACCGGGAAGCTGTTTTTT
V: TRBV5-1; size: once; D: TRBD2; J: TRBJ2-7; CDR3: CANMEPSGYEQYF; DNA: TGCGCCAACATGGAGCCTAGCGGCTACGAGCAGTACTTC
V: TRBV7-9; size: NA; D: NA; J: TRBJ1-6; CDR3: CASSLGSYNSPLHF; DNA: TGTGCTAGCAGCTTAGGAAGCTATAATTCACCCCTCCACTTT
V: TRBV4-1; size: NA; D: TRBD1; J: TRBJ1-2; CDR3: CASCGTANYGYTF; DNA: TGTGCCAGCTGCGGGACAGCTAACTATGGCTACACCTTC
V: TRBV4-1; size: NA; D: NA; J: TRBJ2-1; CDR3: CASSQDLSSGFSEQFF; DNA: TGCGCCAGCAGCCAAGATTTGTCCAGCGGGTTTAGTGAGCAGTTCTTC